One and the same sample provided the 15 T cell receptor beta chains below, sequenced in a study of T-cell memory formation after mild COVID-19. One entry per CDR3 protein results from TCRdb running MiXCR on the 5' RACE reads. The sample has some 280,000 distinct CDR3 sequences; around 15% are singletons. Sequenced sample: PBMCs or a T cell subset sorted from them (not recorded which). The receptors were gathered from a man aged 18 to 29 who had mild COVID-19 (a few samples of this study predate the infection). Cell type and time point are not known.

This chain uses TRBV18 with TRBJ1-6; TRBD1 is a possible D gene (5 bases). In germline, CDR1 is KGHSH, CDR2 LQKENI. CDR3 length: 13 amino acids. The ends were cut back, 2 bases at V and 16 bases at J, with 15 bases in the middle. CDR3 in amino acids: CASSPLRTGPLHF. DNA of the CDR3: TGTGCCAGCTCACCATTACGGACGGGACCTCTCCACTTT.

This chain uses TRBV7-2 with TRBJ2-3; TRBD2 agrees at 7 bases. The CDR3 is made up of 16 amino acids. The junction had 11 bases not matched to a gene; V was cut back by 5 bases and J by 3 bases. Germline CDR1 is SGHTA and CDR2 is FQGNSA. The DNA for the CDR3 is TGTGCCAGCAGCCCCGCGAAACTAGCGACTACAGATACGCAGTATTTT. Amino acids: CASSPAKLATTDTQYF.

CDR3 region: CASSLGQRTGAFF. In DNA form, the CDR3 reads TGCGCCAGCAGCTTGGGACAGCGGACGGGCGCTTTCTTT. The chain is built from TRBV5-1 and TRBJ1-1; a possible D gene is TRBD1 (5 bases). The CDR3 loop spans 13 amino acids. The V end was cut by 0 bases, the J end by 11 bases, with 14 bases between. In germline, CDR1 is SGHRS, CDR2 YFSETQ.

In its sample, this clonotype was seen a few times. This chain connects TRBV4-3 to TRBJ2-5; 9 nucleotides line up with TRBD2. Trimming cost V 3 bases and J 2 bases; bases outside gene matches: 7. Germline V gives CDR1 LGHNA, CDR2 YSLEER. The CDR3 loop spans 16 amino acids. DNA for the CDR3: TGCGCCAGCAGCCAGCGGATTCTAGCGGGGCAAGAGACCCAGTACTTC. Its protein product is CASSQRILAGQETQYF.

This clonotype was seen only a few times. This chain joins TRBV9 and TRBJ2-2, with D perhaps TRBD2 (5 bases). Germline V gives CDR1 SGDLS, CDR2 YYNGEE. Deletions cut 3 bases from V and 4 bases from J, with 13 bases between. The CDR3 runs to 15 residues. The CDR3 DNA reads TGTGCCAGCAGCGCGGAGGTGTTGGCCACCGGGGAGCTGTTTTTT. As protein: CASSAEVLATGELFF.

This clonotype was picked up a small number of times. V and J are TRBV9 and TRBJ2-1, with a possible D match to TRBD1 (5 bases). V lost 3 bases and J 6 bases, leaving 16 bases between the germline ends. There are 15 residues in the CDR3. Per the germline V gene, CDR1 is SGDLS and CDR2 is YYNGEE. The CDR3 DNA sequence: TGTGCCAGCAGCGCTGGGGCACAACCGGTCAATGAGCAGTTCTTC. It translates to CASSAGAQPVNEQFF. The whole variable domain, filled in from reference TRBV9 and TRBJ2-1, reads DSGVTQTPKHLITATGQRVTLRCSPRSGDLSVYWYQQSLDQGLQFLIQYYNGEERAKGNILERFSAQQFPDLHSELNLSSLELGDSALYFCASSAGAQPVNEQFFGPGTRLTVL.

The rearrangement links TRBV29-1 to TRBJ2-3; TRBD2 aligns across 12 bases. CDR1 and CDR2 (germline): SQVTM, ANQGSEA. V lost 4 bases, J lost 3 bases, and 20 bases stayed unmatched. The CDR3 is made up of 20 amino acids. CDR3 nucleotides: TGCAGCGTTGGAGTCTGGACGAGGGGAATGACTAGCGGGGGAACAGATACGCAGTATTTT. Residues: CSVGVWTRGMTSGGTDTQYF.

Only a few counts were recorded for this clonotype. The chain links TRBV30 to TRBJ1-2; D gene unclear. This CDR3 has 15 amino acids. V shed 8 bases and J shed 5 bases, with 24 bases lying between them. The V gene's germline CDR1 is GTSNPN and CDR2 SVGIG (reference sequence). The CDR3 DNA follows: TGTGCCAAAGTTCCGGTGGACCGAGGACCTTATGGCTACACCTTC. Its protein product is CAKVPVDRGPYGYTF.

This clonotype came up a few times. The chain recombines TRBV20-1 with TRBJ1-1; the match to TRBD1 covers 7 bases. V was clipped by 5 bases and J by 5 bases; unmatched bases: 8. CDR1 and CDR2 (germline): DFQATT, SNEGSKA (reference sequence). The length of the CDR3 is 13 residues. The CDR3 DNA is TGCAGTGCTGGTCCAGGGGGGGGGACTGAAGCTTTCTTT. This translates into CSAGPGGGTEAFF.

J is TRBJ2-3 and V is TRBV6-4; D might be TRBD1 (6 bases). The CDR3 totals 14 residues. Trimming removed 5 bases at V and 0 bases at J, with 9 bases between. Looked up from germline, CDR1 is MRHNA and CDR2 is SNTAGT. In DNA form, the CDR3 reads TGTGCCAGCAGTCGGACAGCTAGCACAGATACGCAGTATTTT. Amino acid sequence: CASSRTASTDTQYF.

This clonotype was picked up a small number of times. The rearrangement joins TRBV20-1 to TRBJ2-3; D is perhaps TRBD1 or TRBD2 (6 bases each). The CDR3 loop spans 15 amino acids. The germline gives CDR1 DFQATT, CDR2 SNEGSKA (reference sequence). Trimming shortened V by 1 base and J by 3 bases, and 14 bases separated the two germline ends. CDR3 DNA: TGCAGTGCTAGAGCCCATGGGGGGCCGACAGATACGCAGTATTTT. Its translation: CSARAHGGPTDTQYF.

A few counts support this clonotype. The chain couples TRBV7-2 to TRBJ2-7; TRBD1 matches at 10 bases. V dropped 1 base and J dropped 4; count of bases not matched to a gene: 7. The V gene's germline CDR1 is SGHTA and CDR2 FQGNSA. This CDR3 has 16 residues. As DNA, the CDR3 is TGTGCCAGCAGCTTAGTTGCGGGACAGGGGACTTACGAGCAGTACTTC. This translates into CASSLVAGQGTYEQYF.

The V gene is TRBV5-1, the J gene TRBJ2-3, with D possibly TRBD1 on 6 matching bases. This CDR3 comprises 14 residues. Trimming cost V 4 bases and J 2 bases, with 11 bases left between them. Germline assignment: CDR1 SGHRS and CDR2 YFSETQ. The CDR3 nucleotides are TGCGCCAGCAGCCAGGACAGCCACACAGATACGCAGTATTTT. Translating gives CASSQDSHTDTQYF.

The CDR3 region is CASPPGKRDSPLHF. The CDR3 nucleotides read TGTGCCAGCCCGCCCGGGAAAAGGGATTCACCCCTCCACTTT. The chain links TRBV27 to TRBJ1-6; D gene ambiguous. The germline V gene encodes CDR1 MNHEY and CDR2 SMNVEV (reference sequence). The CDR3 is 14 amino acids. Between the trimmed V and J ends, which lost 8 bases and 8 bases, there was a span of 16 bases.

This clonotype was observed a few times. The chain joins TRBV6-1 to TRBJ1-5; 8 nucleotides line up with TRBD1. The junction had 7 bases not matched to a gene; V was cut back by 3 bases and J by 3 bases. The germline V gene has CDR1 MNHNS and CDR2 SASEGT. The CDR3 spans 16 residues. CDR3 region: CASSDPGQGANQPQHF. In nucleotides, the CDR3 is TGTGCCAGCAGTGACCCCGGGCAGGGGGCCAATCAGCCCCAGCATTTT.